This TCR beta chain appears in the sequencing data of a study of shared clonotypes between healthy human individuals. Clones were sequenced by immunoSEQ multiplex PCR, and TCRdb holds only the in-frame ones, with some missing. The sample gives 1,400,000 or so clones, approximately 98.5% of which show up once; about 0.34% is in the top ten. The CDR3 is made up of 14 amino acids. Germline loops: CDR1 ENHRY, CDR2 SYGVKD. Trimming took 4 bases from V and 7 from J; bases not matched to a gene: 7. This sequence originates from a man younger than 40 in good health. Sequenced sample: naive CD4+ T cells sorted from blood. Subset meaning: CD45RA+ positively selected. The chain employs TRBV10-3 and TRBJ2-1, with 7 bases that match TRBD2. The CDR3 protein is CAISAWRETNEQFF. The CDR3 coding sequence is TGTGCCATCAGTGCTTGGCGGGAGACGAATGAGCAGTTCTTC.